The 9 T cell receptor beta chains below all came from one sample that was sequenced in a study of graft-versus-host responses after intestinal transplantation. The antigens for these receptors are not known. Profiling relied on immunoSEQ multiplex PCR, and the TCRdb table lists in-frame clones only, not all of them. The sample contains approximately 99,000 clones, roughly 91% of which appear only once. This specimen consisted of unstimulated CD4+ T cells sorted from spleen or lymph node cells, obtained before transplant. Receptors were obtained from a human donor who was the organ donor for an intestinal transplant.

The rearrangement joins TRBV5-1 to TRBJ1-6; D remains ambiguous. In germline, CDR1 is SGHRS, CDR2 YFSETQ. V was clipped by 0 bases and J by 3 bases, with 7 bases between them. This CDR3 contains 15 residues. CDR3 in DNA: TGCGCCAGCAGCTTGGCGGGGATCTATAATTCACCCCTCCACTTT. Translated: CASSLAGIYNSPLHF.

The table lists this clone with a count of one. The chain uses TRBV4-2 and TRBJ2-5, with 14 bases lining up with TRBD2. The CDR3 extends over 17 amino acids. Germline CDR1 and CDR2: LGHNA and YNFKEQ. The J segment lost 5 bases and the V segment lost 0 bases, leaving 5 bases of the junction unmatched. Here the CDR3 reads CASSQDGTSGGGETQYF. The DNA of the CDR3 is TGTGCCAGCAGCCAAGATGGGACTAGCGGGGGTGGGGAGACCCAGTACTTC.

This rearrangement joins TRBV27 to TRBJ2-7; TRBD1 matches at 8 bases. J gave up 6 bases and V 2 bases, and 6 bases lay outside the gene matches. Germline assignment: CDR1 MNHEY and CDR2 SMNVEV (reference sequence). This CDR3 comprises 14 residues. The CDR3 DNA reads as TGTGCCAGCAGTTTAATCGGCAGGGGGCTCGAGCAGTACTTC. Translated: CASSLIGRGLEQYF.

The V gene is TRBV5-5, the J gene TRBJ2-3; TRBD2 agrees at 8 bases. This CDR3 has 14 amino acids. J was trimmed by 4 bases and V by 3 bases; bases with no gene match: 4. CDR1 and CDR2 from the germline V gene are SGHKS and YYEKEE (reference sequence). CDR3 sequence reads: CASSSPGGADTQYF. The CDR3 bases are TGTGCCAGCAGCTCCCCCGGGGGGGCAGATACGCAGTATTTT.

This clone occurred once. The chain couples TRBV6-1 to TRBJ2-7; maybe TRBD2 (5 bases). The germline V and J ends were trimmed by 4 bases and 7 bases, with 17 bases remaining between them. The CDR3 contains 14 residues. CDR1 MNHNS and CDR2 SASEGT come from the germline V gene. The CDR3 nucleotides are TGTGCCAGCAGTGGACCGGGAAACCCACCGGAGCAGTACTTC. Protein: CASSGPGNPPEQYF.

The gene calls are TRBV6-5 and TRBJ2-7, with 8 bases matching TRBD1. Looked up from germline, CDR1 is MNHEY and CDR2 is SVGAGI. The CDR3 totals 14 residues. Trimming took 4 bases from V and 0 from J; bases not matched to a gene: 2. The chain's CDR3 is CASSWTGRSYEQYF. Written as DNA, the CDR3 is TGTGCCAGCAGTTGGACAGGGCGCTCCTACGAGCAGTACTTC.

The rearrangement joins TRBV5-6 to TRBJ1-2; D not certain. Per germline, CDR1 SGHDT and CDR2 YYEEEE. The ends were cut back, 4 bases at V and 7 bases at J, with 20 bases in the middle. CDR3 length: 15 residues. CDR3 sequence (DNA): TGTGCCAGCAGCGTCCCGGGTGGCAGCCGTGCTGGCTACACCTTC. This codes for CASSVPGGSRAGYTF.

The chain combines TRBV7-2 with TRBJ2-3; no firm D call. V lost 1 base to trimming and J lost 10 bases, with 9 bases between them. The CDR3 loop spans 12 amino acids. Germline loops: CDR1 SGHTA, CDR2 FQGNSA. DNA for the CDR3: TGTGCCAGCAGCTTAGTAGTGGGCCCGCAGTATTTT. It codes for CASSLVVGPQYF.

The chain is built from TRBV2 and TRBJ2-1; 11 bases map to TRBD1. This CDR3 region has 14 residues. The ends lost 6 bases at V and 7 bases at J; junction bases unmatched: 5. The germline V gene has CDR1 SNHLY and CDR2 FYNNEI. The chain's CDR3 is CASSYGTGGNEQFF. DNA of the CDR3: TGTGCCAGCAGCTACGGGACAGGGGGAAATGAGCAGTTCTTC.